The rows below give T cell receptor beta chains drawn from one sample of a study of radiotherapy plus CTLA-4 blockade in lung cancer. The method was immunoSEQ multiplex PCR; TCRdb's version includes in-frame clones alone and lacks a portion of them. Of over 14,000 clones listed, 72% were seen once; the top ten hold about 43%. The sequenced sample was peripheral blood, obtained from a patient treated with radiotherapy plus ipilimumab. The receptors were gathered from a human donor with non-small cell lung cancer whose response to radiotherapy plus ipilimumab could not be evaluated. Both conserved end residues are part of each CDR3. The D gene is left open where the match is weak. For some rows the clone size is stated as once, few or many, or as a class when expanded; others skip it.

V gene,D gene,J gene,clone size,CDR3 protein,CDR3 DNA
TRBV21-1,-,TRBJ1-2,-,CASSKGWDRENYGYTF,TGTGCCAGCAGCAAAGGGTGGGACAGGGAAAATTACGGCTACACCTTC
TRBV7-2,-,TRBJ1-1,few,CASSLSRDTEAFF,TGTGCCAGCAGCTTAAGTAGAGACACTGAAGCTTTCTTT
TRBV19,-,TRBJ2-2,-,CASSVGQNTGELFF,TGTGCCAGTAGTGTGGGACAAAACACCGGGGAGCTGTTTTTT
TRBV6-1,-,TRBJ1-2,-,CASFPGMSGYTF,TGTGCCAGCTTTCCGGGGATGAGTGGCTACACCTTC
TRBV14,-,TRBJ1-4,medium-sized,CASSLGRGGNEKLFF,TGTGCCAGCAGTCTTGGCAGAGGGGGTAATGAAAAACTGTTTTTT
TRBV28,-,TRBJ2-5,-,CAIRKGAGVQETQYF,TGTGCCATCCGGAAAGGGGCAGGGGTCCAAGAGACCCAGTACTTC
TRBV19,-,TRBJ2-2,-,CVSEKPRAGNTGELFF,TGTGTCAGCGAAAAACCCAGGGCAGGGAACACCGGGGAGCTGTTTTTT
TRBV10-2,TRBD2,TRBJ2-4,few,CASGTSGGGDIQYF,TGCGCCAGCGGGACTAGCGGGGGCGGAGACATTCAGTACTTC
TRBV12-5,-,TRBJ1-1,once,CASGLVDTRNTEAFF,TGTGCTAGTGGTTTGGTAGACACTAGGAACACTGAAGCTTTCTTT
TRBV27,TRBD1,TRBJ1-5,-,CASSPGTDLYNQPQHF,TGTGCCAGCAGCCCTGGGACAGACCTTTACAATCAGCCCCAGCATTTT
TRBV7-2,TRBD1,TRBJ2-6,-,CASSPGQGAGGANVLTF,TGTGCCAGCAGCCCGGGACAGGGGGCGGGGGGGGCCAACGTCCTGACTTTC
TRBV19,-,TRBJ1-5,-,CASSTGISNQPQHF,TGTGCCAGTAGTACAGGGATTAGCAATCAGCCCCAGCATTTT
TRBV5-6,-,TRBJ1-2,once,CASSLGRRAYGYTF,TGTGCCAGCAGCTTGGGTCGGAGAGCCTATGGCTACACCTTC
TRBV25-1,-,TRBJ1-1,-,CASSEGGDLASAFF,TGTGCCAGCAGTGAAGGGGGCGATCTAGCCTCAGCTTTCTTT
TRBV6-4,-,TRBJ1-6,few,CASSDYSTGDSPLHF,TGTGCCAGCAGTGACTATTCGACTGGCGATTCACCCCTCCACTTT
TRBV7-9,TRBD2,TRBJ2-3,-,CASSQRLAGGPGNTQYF,TGTGCCAGCAGCCAGAGACTAGCGGGGGGGCCGGGGAATACGCAGTATTTT
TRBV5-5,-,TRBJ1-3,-,CASSLGPGHANSGNTIYF,TGTGCCAGCAGCTTGGGTCCAGGACACGCCAACTCTGGAAACACCATATATTTT
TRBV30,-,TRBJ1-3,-,CAWSVGGAARGNTIYF,TGTGCCTGGAGTGTTGGGGGGGCCGCACGGGGAAACACCATATATTTT
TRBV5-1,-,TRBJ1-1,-,CASSLGARTEAFF,TGCGCCAGCAGCTTGGGGGCCAGGACTGAAGCTTTCTTT
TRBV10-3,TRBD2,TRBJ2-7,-,CAISKSGASSYEQYF,TGTGCCATCAGTAAAAGCGGGGCTAGCTCCTACGAGCAGTACTTC
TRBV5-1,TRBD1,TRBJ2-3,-,CASSLELGTGLGDTQYF,TGCGCCAGCAGCTTGGAGTTAGGGACAGGGTTAGGAGATACGCAGTATTTT
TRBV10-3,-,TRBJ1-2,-,CAISEGQDGYTF,TGTGCCATCAGTGAGGGGCAGGATGGCTACACCTTC
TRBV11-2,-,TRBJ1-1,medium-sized,CASSFEGVGTEAFF,TGTGCCAGCAGCTTCGAGGGAGTAGGCACTGAAGCTTTCTTT
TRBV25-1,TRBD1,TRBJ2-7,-,CASSERKGQGASYEQYF,TGTGCCAGCAGTGAACGGAAGGGACAGGGGGCATCCTACGAGCAGTACTTC
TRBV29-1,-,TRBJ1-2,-,CSPLDSSYGYTF,TGCAGCCCTCTAGACAGCTCTTATGGCTACACCTTC
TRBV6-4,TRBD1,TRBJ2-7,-,CASSDSGTGVNEQYF,TGTGCCAGCAGTGACTCTGGGACAGGGGTGAACGAGCAGTACTTC
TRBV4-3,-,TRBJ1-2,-,CASSQGGGTPYGYTF,TGCGCCAGCAGCCAAGGGGGTGGGACACCGTATGGCTACACCTTC
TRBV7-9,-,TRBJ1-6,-,CASSLSPGGSYNSPLHF,TGTGCCAGCAGCTTATCTCCGGGAGGGTCGTATAATTCACCCCTCCACTTT
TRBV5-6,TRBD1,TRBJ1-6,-,CASSLRDRYNSPLHF,TGTGCCAGCAGCTTGCGGGACAGGTATAATTCACCCCTCCACTTT
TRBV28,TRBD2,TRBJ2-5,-,CASSSQWTSGGARETQYF,TGTGCCAGCAGTTCACAATGGACTAGCGGGGGGGCCAGGGAGACCCAGTACTTC
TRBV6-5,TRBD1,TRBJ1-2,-,CASRGLGYTF,TGTGCCAGTAGGGGGCTTGGCTACACCTTC
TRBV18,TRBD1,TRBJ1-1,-,CASSPGTAEAFF,TGTGCCAGCTCACCCGGGACAGCTGAAGCTTTCTTT
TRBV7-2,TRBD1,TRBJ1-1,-,CASSPGQNHEAFF,TGTGCCAGCAGCCCGGGACAGAACCATGAAGCTTTCTTT
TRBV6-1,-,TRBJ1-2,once,CASAGAGTRNYGYTF,TGTGCCAGCGCGGGGGCAGGCACGCGTAACTATGGCTACACCTTC
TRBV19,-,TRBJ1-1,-,CASSPRGWGVSRTEAFF,TGTGCCAGTAGCCCTCGGGGGTGGGGTGTTTCTAGAACTGAAGCTTTCTTT
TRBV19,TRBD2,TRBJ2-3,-,CASSAKTSGNTDTQYF,TGTGCCAGTAGTGCCAAGACTAGCGGGAACACAGATACGCAGTATTTT
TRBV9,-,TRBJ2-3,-,CASSVRDSATDTQYF,TGTGCCAGCAGCGTCAGGGACTCGGCTACAGATACGCAGTATTTT
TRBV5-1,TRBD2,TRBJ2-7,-,CASTPSGGLDEQYF,TGCGCCAGCACACCTAGCGGGGGTTTAGACGAGCAGTACTTC
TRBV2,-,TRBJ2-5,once,CASGHQETQYF,TGTGCCAGCGGACATCAAGAGACCCAGTACTTC
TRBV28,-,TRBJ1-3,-,CASSFGGTSSGNTIYF,TGTGCCAGCAGTTTCGGGGGTACTTCCTCTGGAAACACCATATATTTT
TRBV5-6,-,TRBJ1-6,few,CASSLIGGDSSPLHF,TGTGCCAGCAGCTTGATCGGGGGAGATAGTTCACCCCTCCACTTT
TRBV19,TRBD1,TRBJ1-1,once,CASSIRQGGRMNTEAFF,TGTGCCAGTAGTATCCGACAGGGAGGAAGAATGAACACTGAAGCTTTCTTT
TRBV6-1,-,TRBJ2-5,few,CASSDLTGIDQETQYF,TGTGCCAGCAGTGATCTTACAGGGATCGACCAAGAGACCCAGTACTTC
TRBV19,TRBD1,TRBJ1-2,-,CASSIGGQGGGYTF,TGTGCCAGTAGTATCGGCGGACAGGGTGGAGGCTACACCTTC
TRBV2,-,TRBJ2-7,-,CARGQYEQYF,TGTGCCAGGGGGCAGTACGAGCAGTACTTC
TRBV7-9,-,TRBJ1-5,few,CASSLAGDQPQHF,TGTGCCAGCAGCTTAGCAGGGGATCAGCCCCAGCATTTT
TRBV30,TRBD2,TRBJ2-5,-,CAWSVLDERGPLQETQYF,TGTGCCTGGAGTGTACTGGATGAGCGGGGGCCGCTACAAGAGACCCAGTACTTC
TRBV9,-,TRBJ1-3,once,CASSPRVTGNTIYF,TGTGCCAGCAGCCCCCGCGTGACTGGAAACACCATATATTTT